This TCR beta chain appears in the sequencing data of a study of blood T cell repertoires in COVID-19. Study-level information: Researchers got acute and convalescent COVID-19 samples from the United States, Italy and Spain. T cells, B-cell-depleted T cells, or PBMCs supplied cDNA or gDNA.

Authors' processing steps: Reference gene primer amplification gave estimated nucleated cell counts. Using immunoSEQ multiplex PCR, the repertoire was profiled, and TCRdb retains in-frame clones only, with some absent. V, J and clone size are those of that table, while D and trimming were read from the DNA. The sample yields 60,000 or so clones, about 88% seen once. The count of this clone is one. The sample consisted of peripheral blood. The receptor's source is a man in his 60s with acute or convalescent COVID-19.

CDR3 DNA: TGTGCCAGCAGCTTGACCAGACTGGGACAGGGGAATGAGCAGTTCTTC. Its protein is CASSLTRLGQGNEQFF. This chain joins TRBV5-6 and TRBJ2-1, with 10 bases aligning to TRBD1. The CDR3 length is 16 residues. Germline CDR1 SGHDT, CDR2 YYEEEE. The V gene end was trimmed by 1 base and the J gene end by 7 bases; junction bases not matched to a gene: 8.